One TCR beta chain is described in this entry. The data were obtained in a study of blood T cell repertoires in COVID-19. Study-wide context: Material from acute and convalescent COVID-19 was sourced from the United States, Italy and Spain. From T cells, B-cell-depleted T cells, or PBMCs came the material, which was cDNA or gDNA.

The authors' processing: How many nucleated cells were present was estimated from reference gene primer amplification. Generated by immunoSEQ multiplex PCR, the TCRdb table keeps only in-frame clones and is missing some. That table gives V, J and clone size, and the DNA gave D and trimming. The top ten clones hold approximately 17% of a sample with 95,000 to 110,000 clones, approximately 89% of them seen once. Input material: peripheral blood. The receptor comes from a woman older than 75 in a cohort sampled during active COVID-19.

In nucleotides, the CDR3 is TGTGCCAGCAGCGACCGGGACACGGCTGTGTTTTTT. This encodes CASSDRDTAVFF. The J gene is TRBJ1-4, the V gene TRBV11-3, with D perhaps matching TRBD1 (6 bases). CDR3 length equals 12 residues. The V end was cut by 5 bases, the J end by 15 bases, with 16 bases between. Germline V lookup: CDR1 SGHNT, CDR2 YENEEA.